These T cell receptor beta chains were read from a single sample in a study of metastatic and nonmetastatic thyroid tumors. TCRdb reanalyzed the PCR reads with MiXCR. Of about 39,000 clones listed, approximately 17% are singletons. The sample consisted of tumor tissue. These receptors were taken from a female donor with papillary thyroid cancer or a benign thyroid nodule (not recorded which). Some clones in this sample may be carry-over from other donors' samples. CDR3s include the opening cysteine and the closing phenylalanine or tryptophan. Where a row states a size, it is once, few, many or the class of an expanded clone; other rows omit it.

CDR3: CASSRTGYPYEQYF
size: many
length: 14
V: TRBV5-6
J: TRBJ2-7

CDR3: CASRADGSLGGYTF
size: many
length: 14
V: TRBV2
J: TRBJ1-2

CDR3: CSASTGGLGPLHF
size: many
length: 13
V: TRBV20-1
J: TRBJ1-6

CDR3: CASSTPGQRRYGYTF
size: many
length: 15
V: TRBV12-3/TRBV12-4
J: TRBJ1-2

CDR3: CASRRGGGARYNEQFF
size: many
length: 16
V: TRBV19
J: TRBJ2-1

CDR3: CSARLRGAPTDTQYF
size: many
length: 15
V: TRBV20-1
J: TRBJ2-3

CDR3: CASSRGQGRVEQYF
size: NA
length: 14
V: TRBV6-1
J: TRBJ2-7

CDR3: CANIYSTWVSYGYTF
size: few
length: 15
V: TRBV6-6
J: TRBJ1-2

CDR3: CASSLTVEQPQHF
size: few
length: 13
V: TRBV12-3/TRBV12-4
J: TRBJ1-5

CDR3: CASSEQGIAEAFF
size: many
length: 13
V: TRBV2
J: TRBJ1-1

CDR3: CASSGLARVEQLF
size: NA
length: 13
V: TRBV7-2
J: TRBJ2-1

CDR3: CSVGVTGYAEAFF
size: many
length: 13
V: TRBV29-1
J: TRBJ1-1

CDR3: CASSLIGQGRSPLHF
size: few
length: 15
V: TRBV6-2/TRBV6-3
J: TRBJ1-6

CDR3: CSDQTGVTEAFF
size: NA
length: 12
V: TRBV29-1
J: TRBJ1-1

CDR3: CASSLVGGGVYEQYF
size: NA
length: 15
V: TRBV11-2
J: TRBJ2-7

CDR3: CASSYRTGWEQYF
size: many
length: 13
V: TRBV6-5
J: TRBJ2-7

CDR3: CASSSSGGEYNEQFF
size: NA
length: 15
V: TRBV6-5
J: TRBJ2-1

CDR3: CASSMVSGTGAKGYTF
size: many
length: 16
V: TRBV6-2/TRBV6-3
J: TRBJ1-2

CDR3: CASSQIKAGQRHNEQFF
size: NA
length: 17
V: TRBV3-1
J: TRBJ2-1

CDR3: CSSGPSQETQYF
size: NA
length: 12
V: TRBV5-4
J: TRBJ2-5

CDR3: CASSGTLSLDRVTYEQYF
size: NA
length: 18
V: TRBV6-4
J: TRBJ2-7

CDR3: CASGPRGDTDTQYF
size: many
length: 14
V: TRBV27
J: TRBJ2-3

CDR3: CASSPRAGEETQYF
size: NA
length: 14
V: TRBV18
J: TRBJ2-5

CDR3: CASSQLAGGRVEAFF
size: few
length: 15
V: TRBV4-3
J: TRBJ1-1

CDR3: CASRRDISTDTQYF
size: few
length: 14
V: TRBV5-4
J: TRBJ2-3

CDR3: CASSEWYSVLTGAFF
size: few
length: 15
V: TRBV6-1
J: TRBJ1-1

CDR3: CASSSPWGLAQRPYEQYF
size: many
length: 18
V: TRBV11-1
J: TRBJ2-7

CDR3: CASSLGSGRTNEQFF
size: medium-sized
length: 15
V: TRBV7-6
J: TRBJ2-1

CDR3: CSALDGQGRSEAFF
size: NA
length: 14
V: TRBV20-1
J: TRBJ1-1

CDR3: CASSRGSGYGYTF
size: many
length: 13
V: TRBV6-1
J: TRBJ1-2

CDR3: CASSQGPDRGVRANTEAFF
size: many
length: 19
V: TRBV4-1
J: TRBJ1-1

CDR3: CASSSSGDPYNEQFF
size: many
length: 15
V: TRBV7-9
J: TRBJ2-1

CDR3: CASSSSQVNWHPQHF
size: NA
length: 15
V: TRBV6-1
J: TRBJ1-5

CDR3: CASSLPRQNTEAFF
size: many
length: 14
V: TRBV11-2
J: TRBJ1-1

CDR3: CSAYDRGWFTEAFF
size: few
length: 14
V: TRBV20-1
J: TRBJ1-1

CDR3: CASSFPRVDVQYGHTF
size: few
length: 16
V: TRBV6-2/TRBV6-3
J: TRBJ1-2

CDR3: CASRLGGSGANVLTF
size: medium-sized
length: 15
V: TRBV6-1
J: TRBJ2-6

CDR3: CASSQDETGGRPNEQFF
size: NA
length: 17
V: TRBV4-1
J: NA

CDR3: CASSLDQGVYGYTF
size: many
length: 14
V: TRBV11-2
J: TRBJ1-2

CDR3: CASSESFGTSGSEQYF
size: many
length: 16
V: TRBV6-1
J: TRBJ2-7